This T cell receptor (beta chain) was obtained from a study of cytomegalovirus exposure and HLA in healthy donors (dated by TCRdb to the late 2010s). Context from the whole study: An earlier analysis of several hundred of the donors reported approximately 290 Gb of sequence data and approximately 110 million unique TCR beta sequences from 150 million to 200 million T cells. Roughly 300 gigabases of sequencing data and approximately 92 million unique TCR sequences made up an early release that covered some 640 HLA-typed donors. Of the 350 to 450 genotyped donors, about 80% fell in the genetic ancestry cluster associated with self-reported Caucasian donors. The study was designed to test whether signatures of past pathogen exposure could be identified by cataloging public T cell receptors. The T cell repertoires of 666 subjects were profiled by immunosequencing and related to cytomegalovirus serostatus. Besides the first cohort of roughly 660 subjects, a separate validation cohort made up of over a hundred different subjects was used. High-throughput TCR immunosequencing, statistical association of individual TCRs with disease status, and machine learning were combined to predict cytomegalovirus infection status. To study patterns of TCR occurrence, a later analysis re-analyzed previously published TCR beta repertoires from 500 to 850 donors and added high-resolution HLA genotyping. The later analysis used no new phenotypic data to find candidate immune exposures, relying instead on TCR beta sequences and their occurrence across donors. An earlier analysis of about 600 of the donors used high-throughput TCR beta sequencing to judge whether each TCR beta V gene segment behaved as functional or pseudogenic. Alongside the repertoire data, information on donor age, sex, ethnicity and CMV serostatus was compiled. Genome-wide SNP genotypes for about 60% of the roughly 670 donors were used in a later genetic analysis, which treated that subset as a discovery cohort. Every discovery cohort repertoire had been produced on one sequencing platform. Class I and class II HLA loci were covered by the typing at four-digit resolution. Typing coverage varied by locus: about 620-640 donors for A, B, C, DRB1 and DQB1; around 560 for DQA1; over 600 for DPA1; 400 to 480 for DPB1. Roughly 5 DR-DQ haplotypes were handled as single units for association and clustering, since linkage in the cohort was strong. On average, around 230,000 unique TCR beta nucleotide sequences were sequenced per donor among a few hundred genotyped donors of the cohort, with approximately 18% of those sequences being non-productive. Study-wide findings and limitations: In a later genetic analysis, fewer N-insertions in productive TCRs were reported among donors in an Asian-associated ancestry cluster than the roughly 700-donor mean. The presence/absence analyses assumed that sequencing depth was roughly uniform across donors, and that assumption may not be true. Specific HLA alleles were associated with roughly 17,000 TCR beta sequences at a false discovery rate of 0.05 in a later analysis. While some public TCRs were present in many individuals, most TCR sequences turned up only very rarely across donors. Compared with equally common non-associated chains, HLA-associated TCR beta chains in a later analysis were more clonally expanded and had lower generation probabilities. Because counts were too low, approximately 15 rarely observed V segments, including chromosome 9 orphons, were excluded from the earlier analysis of 587 of the donors. Strong co-occurrence of HLA alleles, especially DR and DQ, made assigning TCR associations to individual alleles difficult. The only immune exposure information available for the cohort was CMV serostatus. Because HLA typing was unavailable for some donors at each locus, only the typed subset was used in association tests. A further reported finding was that TCR beta sequences accurately predicted the HLA-A and HLA-B alleles for most subjects in the first cohort. In vitro tests confirmed that a few of the cytomegalovirus-associated TCR beta chains recognize cytomegalovirus antigens. A group of highly shared sequence variants was considered likely to be a technical artifact of the sequencing pipeline. In an earlier analysis of around 600 of the donors, most TCR beta V segments appeared in productive rearrangements about 87% or about 30% of the time, broadly matching IMGT annotations. In a later analysis, the rate of TCR association differed among HLA loci, with DRB1 alleles having the most associated TCRs and HLA-C alleles having the fewest. Some IMGT-functional V segments, including TRBV6-2 and TRBV6-3, could not be distinguished by the 87-base-pair reads and were therefore excluded. This cohort had only TCR beta chains sequenced, and the lack of alpha or paired-chain data limited which features could be detected. Cytomegalovirus status was reported to be diagnosed by the classifier with high specificity and sensitivity in both the original and validation cohorts. A later analysis reported that several top co-occurrence clusters appeared linked to parvovirus B19, influenza, CMV and Epstein-Barr virus. It was suggested by the authors that the approach could potentially be generalized to other disease states and immunological phenotypes. A later genetic analysis associated a missense DCLRE1C variant with V-gene and J-gene trimming of TCR beta chains, and an independent cohort replicated the association. A later analysis found that most CMV-associated TCR beta chains appeared HLA-restricted, with HLA associations seemingly driven largely by CMV exposure. The study gave a list of about 170 TCR beta chains associated with cytomegalovirus. Linkage disequilibrium might explain the correlated functional status among segregating V segments, but an unknown experimental factor could not be ruled out.

Details on this clone: No cognate antigen has been identified for it. No base quality values were provided; no much bigger clone lies one nucleotide off.

In total, 600 or so healthy bone marrow donors made up the cohort. All cohort members were sampled while nominally healthy, although unrecorded immune exposures were likely present. The donor was CMV seropositive and belonged to the group of 250 to 300 seropositive cohort members. Every donor gave a peripheral blood sample, and the peripheral blood mononuclear cells from that sample were used for TCR beta sequencing. Genomic DNA was extracted from the blood cell samples with the Qiagen DNeasy Blood Extraction Kit. Library prep was done by the immunoSEQ multiplex PCR assay. For the multiplex PCR, a mixture combining 60 forward primers for TCR Vbeta segments and 13 reverse primers for TCR Jbeta segments was used. Amplification of the CDR3 region of rearranged TCR beta genes was performed with a multiplex PCR assay on genomic DNA. Amplified TCR beta libraries were sequenced as 87-base-pair reads on the Illumina HiSeq System. The authors processed their data as follows. Across the 600 to 700 repertoires, a later analysis counted approximately 75 million unique TCR beta chains, approximately 10 million of which were shared by at least two donors. A nearest-neighbor algorithm error-corrected the raw reads and collapsed the reads into unique sequences, merging closely related sequences to remove PCR and sequencing errors. Alignment of CDR3 sequences to IMGT reference sequences was used to assign V, D and J gene segments. For a sequence to be retained, a match of at least six nucleotides was required to both a V gene segment and a J gene segment. Rearrangements were classified as productive when the CDR3 lacked stop codons and remained in frame with V and J, and all other rearrangements were classified as non-productive. CDR3 was defined according to IMGT convention as the region running from the second conserved V-encoded cysteine to the conserved J-encoded phenylalanine. The earlier analysis of about 610 of the donors excluded any sequence lacking an unambiguous match to a single V gene segment. In an earlier analysis of several hundred of the donors, V segments were called functional above 56.7% productive rearrangements and were called segregating when the between-donor standard deviation exceeded 5%. To diagnose cytomegalovirus status from the catalog of TCR beta chain sequences, a statistical classification framework was built. A later analysis assigned V and J genes by comparing TCR nucleotide sequences with IMGT/GENE-DB human TR gene sequences. In a later analysis, CDR3 sequences and most-parsimonious VDJ recombination scenarios were assigned using the TCRdist pipeline. In a later analysis, every TCR beta chain was defined by the combination of its CDR3 amino acid sequence and its V-gene family, and reads without a unique V-gene family were dropped. To address suspected cross-contamination and a sequencing artifact, a later analysis removed 450 to 700 highly shared, low-generation-probability nucleotide sequences. In a later analysis, a clonal expansion index was calculated for each public chain from normalized within-repertoire ranks of inferred template counts. In a later analysis, generation probabilities were computed with a VDJ recombination model fitted to out-of-frame rearrangements, and the resulting probabilities were checked against IGoR. In a later analysis, TCR-TCR, TCR-HLA and TCR-CMV co-occurrence was scored with hypergeometric tests, and a repertoire-size bias correction was applied to TCR pairs. A later analysis estimated false discovery rates by permuting HLA or CMV assignments 20 times. In a later analysis, co-occurring TCRs were grouped using DBSCAN, with TCRdist sequence similarity added in when clustering inside HLA-allele-positive subsets. Co-occurrence clustering excluded repertoires with fewer than 30,000 or more than 120,000 public chains, plus five with anomalous nucleotide sharing. Drawn from immuneACCESS, this table holds only the in-frame rearrangements with V and J called that TCRdb kept. Clones are partly lost; checked studies trace under half to an unresolved V gene and leave the rest unexplained. V, J and clone size are taken as reported in that table, and D and trimming were inferred from the DNA itself. Counted in this sample were 100,000 or so clones; roughly an eighth of them appeared once. The ten largest make up approximately 16% of the sample.

Including the terminal cysteine and phenylalanine, the CDR3 comprises 20 residues. Just the 60-base CDR3 DNA is kept, in frame starting at base 1. The CDR1 and CDR2 encoded by the germline V gene (reference sequence) are MNHEY and SMNVEV. Trimming takes 5 bases off V and 5 bases off J; junction bases not matched to a gene: 22. This receptor was obtained from a man aged 40-49 years in good health and CMV-seropositive. The sequence is built from TRBV27 and TRBJ1-4; 8 middle bases align to TRBD1. Sequenced material: PBMCs. The CDR3 protein is CASSPSLWRDRRGSNEKLFF. The bases read TGTGCCAGCAGTCCCTCCCTTTGGCGGGACAGGAGGGGTTCGAATGAAAAACTGTTTTTT.